The rows below give T cell receptor beta chains drawn from one sample of a study of technical replicates of blood from a handful of donors. Repertoires were generated with immunoSEQ multiplex PCR, while TCRdb's copy carries only in-frame clones and drops some. Altogether approximately 79,000 clones are present, just under 95% being singletons, with the ten largest covering about 0.36%. Sequencing input: T cells isolated from PBMCs. These receptors were obtained from a human donor in good health. CDR3s include the opening cysteine and the closing phenylalanine or tryptophan. D genes are given only for firm matches.

d_call j_call v_call cdr3_aa cdr3_nt
NA TRBJ1-1 TRBV10-3 CAIRAFGINGMNTEAFF TGTGCCATCAGGGCGTTCGGGATTAATGGGATGAACACTGAAGCTTTCTTT
TRBD2 TRBJ2-1 TRBV19 CASKVRAGGDNEQFF TGTGCCAGTAAGGTTCGGGCGGGAGGGGACAATGAGCAGTTCTTC
NA TRBJ2-7 TRBV6-1 CATMDIREQYF TGTGCCACCATGGACATTCGGGAGCAGTACTTC
TRBD1 TRBJ2-7 TRBV11-1 CASSFGTGDYEQYF TGTGCCAGCAGCTTTGGGACAGGGGACTACGAGCAGTACTTC
TRBD2 TRBJ2-7 TRBV19 CASSTALAGSSEQYF TGTGCCAGTAGCACAGCTTTAGCGGGAAGTAGCGAGCAGTACTTC
TRBD1 TRBJ1-2 TRBV6-5 CASSYLRTGNYGYTF TGTGCCAGCAGTTACTTACGGACAGGGAACTATGGCTACACCTTC
TRBD1 TRBJ2-1 TRBV28 CASSLGQGSNEQFF TGTGCCAGCAGCCTCGGACAGGGAAGCAATGAGCAGTTCTTC
TRBD1 TRBJ2-4 TRBV30 CASQRGGGIQYF TGTGCCTCCCAGCGAGGGGGCGGCATTCAGTACTTC
TRBD2 TRBJ2-1 TRBV7-2 CASIRTSGRGQFF TGTGCCAGCATCAGGACTAGCGGGAGAGGGCAGTTCTTC
NA TRBJ2-7 TRBV28 CASRHRVISYEQYF TGTGCCAGCAGGCACAGGGTCATTTCCTACGAGCAGTACTTC